What follows are 14 T cell receptor beta chains derived from one specimen sequenced in a study of cytomegalovirus exposure and HLA in healthy donors. It was with 60 Vbeta and 13 Jbeta primers that the PCR ran. Here immunoSEQ multiplex PCR was the method, and the copy in TCRdb shows in-frame clones only, minus some. There are 180,000 or so clones in the sample; approximately 79% occur only once, and 6.3% lies in the top ten. What was sequenced was PBMCs. These receptors all stem from a man in his forties or fifties in good health and CMV-seropositive.

The DNA of the CDR3 is TGTGCCAGCAGCTGGAGGATAGCTACGTCCAATGAGCAGTTCTTC. Amino acid sequence: CASSWRIATSNEQFF. The chain uses TRBV12-1 and TRBJ2-1; TRBD2 is the table's D call, not checked against the DNA. TRBV12-1 is a documented pseudogene. The CDR3 loop spans 15 amino acids.

V gene TRBV5-4 combines with J gene TRBJ1-2, with 9 bases lining up with TRBD1. Per the germline V gene, CDR1 is SGHNT and CDR2 is YYREEE (reference sequence). The CDR3 consists of 14 residues. J was trimmed by 7 bases and V by 1 base; bases with no gene match: 5. CDR3 residues: CASSLRDRVGGYTF. CDR3 nucleotide sequence: TGTGCCAGCAGCTTGCGGGACAGGGTGGGTGGCTACACCTTC.

In its sample, this clone was seen once. The rearrangement uses TRBV18 and TRBJ2-3, with D perhaps TRBD2 (5 bases). The V gene's germline CDR1 is KGHSH and CDR2 LQKENI. CDR3 length: 14 amino acids. Trimming stripped 4 bases from V and 2 bases from J, with 10 bases between. CDR3 DNA sequence: TGTGCCAGCTCACGAGGGCAGCCCACAGATACGCAGTATTTT. Translated: CASSRGQPTDTQYF.

The chain has TRBV19 and TRBJ1-4; no clear D. There are 15 residues in the CDR3. Looked up from germline, CDR1 is LNHDA and CDR2 is SQIVND (reference sequence). V was cut by 7 bases and J by 8 bases, with 20 bases left in between. CDR3: CASTPVYSGMEKLFF. The CDR3 DNA reads TGTGCCAGTACCCCTGTTTACAGCGGGATGGAAAAACTGTTTTTT.

This clone occurred a few times. The chain is built from TRBV7-2 and TRBJ2-7; 7 bases match TRBD2. CDR1 and CDR2 from the germline V gene are SGHTA and FQGNSA. The CDR3 consists of 14 residues. V was clipped by 5 bases and J by 6 bases; unmatched bases: 10. CDR3 sequence (DNA): TGTGCCAGCAGCATCACTAGCGCCGGATCCGAGCAGTACTTC. Translating gives CASSITSAGSEQYF.

The CDR3 region is CASRLTWTSRKYF. CDR3 DNA: TGTGCCAGCAGGTTAACCTGGACTAGCCGAAAGTACTTC. The chain combines TRBV2 with TRBJ2-7; 8 bases line up with TRBD2. Germline V gene data show CDR1 as SNHLY and CDR2 as FYNNEI. The CDR3 covers 13 residues. Trimming cost V 6 bases and J 11 bases; bases outside gene matches: 12.

The chain is built from TRBV28 and TRBJ2-7; 7 positions match TRBD1. CDR1 and CDR2 (germline): MDHEN, SYDVKM. Trimming at V came to 4 bases and at J to 5 bases, leaving 5 bases not matched to a gene. The CDR3 totals 13 residues. The CDR3: CASSWDSANEQYF. The CDR3 DNA reads as TGTGCCAGCAGTTGGGACAGTGCAAACGAGCAGTACTTC.

The chain carries TRBV13 and TRBJ2-7; 11 positions match TRBD1. Trimming at V came to 4 bases and at J to 3 bases, leaving 5 bases not matched to a gene. CDR3 length equals 15 residues. Germline V CDR1 and CDR2: PRHDT, FYEKMQ (reference sequence). The CDR3 DNA sequence: TGTGCCAGCAGCTGGGGACAGGGGGGTAGCTACGAGCAGTACTTC. This sequence encodes CASSWGQGGSYEQYF.

This clone showed up just once. The J gene is TRBJ2-3, the V gene TRBV4-1; 8 bases map to TRBD2. The CDR3 length is 14 residues. Germline V gene sequence: CDR1 MGHRA, CDR2 YSYEKL. The J segment lost 0 bases and the V segment lost 7 bases, leaving 3 bases of the junction unmatched. Here the CDR3 reads CASKTSASTDTQYF. The DNA of the CDR3 is TGCGCCAGCAAGACTAGCGCTAGCACAGATACGCAGTATTTT.

The chain joins TRBV28 to TRBJ2-7; unclear D gene. Germline V gene data show CDR1 as MDHEN and CDR2 as SYDVKM. V was clipped by 5 bases and J by 5 bases, with 10 bases between them. The CDR3 is 12 residues long. CDR3 bases: TGTGCCAGCAGTACACACCTGGACGAGCAGTACTTC. It yields the protein CASSTHLDEQYF.

The rearrangement links TRBV27 to TRBJ2-1; D perhaps matches TRBD2 (5 bases). V lost 6 bases and J lost 1, with 16 bases in between. The CDR3 runs 16 residues. Germline V gives CDR1 MNHEY, CDR2 SMNVEV (reference sequence). The CDR3 reads CASRSPGRASYNEQFF. The CDR3 nucleotides are TGTGCCAGCAGATCACCGGGAAGGGCTTCCTACAATGAGCAGTTCTTC.

A single count supports this clone. This chain uses TRBV7-9 with TRBJ2-5; unclear D gene. The CDR3 is 12 amino acids. Germline assignment: CDR1 SEHNR and CDR2 FQNEAQ (reference sequence). Trimming shortened V by 3 bases and J by 3 bases, and 5 bases separated the two germline ends. CDR3 residues: CASSFVKETQYF. The CDR3 bases are TGTGCCAGCAGCTTTGTTAAAGAGACCCAGTACTTC.

The rearrangement uses TRBV9 and TRBJ2-4; TRBD2 agrees at 7 bases. J lost 3 bases, V lost 0 bases, and 3 bases had no gene match. This CDR3 comprises 15 residues. Looked up from germline, CDR1 is SGDLS and CDR2 is YYNGEE. The CDR3 reads CASSVDPSGKNIQYF. For the CDR3, the DNA is TGTGCCAGCAGCGTAGACCCTAGCGGCAAAAACATTCAGTACTTC.

The chain links TRBV6-6 to TRBJ2-2; D not resolved. V was clipped by 11 bases and J by 4 bases, with 11 bases between them. This CDR3 region has 12 residues. Per the germline V gene, CDR1 is MNHNY and CDR2 is SVGAGI (reference sequence). The CDR3: CAARVPTGELFF. The CDR3 DNA reads as TGTGCCGCGCGCGTCCCCACCGGGGAGCTGTTTTTT.